These 15 T cell receptor beta chains share one sample of origin, sequenced in a study of OX40 agonist ivuxolimab in advanced cancers. The assay was immunoSEQ multiplex PCR, and TCRdb's table has in-frame clones only and misses some. This table holds approximately 130,000 clones, approximately 94% found once. The sequences come from CD4+ or CD8+ T cells sorted from blood, collected in a trial of the OX40 agonist ivuxolimab. Receptor source: an adult with an advanced solid tumor such as melanoma, head and neck, liver or kidney cancer.

This chain connects TRBV29-1 to TRBJ2-2, with D tentatively TRBD2 (5 bases). V shed 6 bases and J shed 4 bases, with 18 bases lying between them. The CDR3 has 15 amino acids. Germline CDR1 is SQVTM and CDR2 is ANQGSEA. CDR3 DNA: TGCAGCGTCCTGGGAGTATCCTCGGGCACCGGGGAGCTGTTTTTT. Protein sequence: CSVLGVSSGTGELFF.

The chain carries TRBV5-6 and TRBJ1-3, with D maybe TRBD1 (6 bases). Between the trimmed V and J ends, which lost 0 bases and 2 bases, there was a span of 12 bases. CDR1 and CDR2 (germline): SGHDT, YYEEEE. This CDR3 comprises 16 residues. The CDR3: CASSLGRGFPGNTIYF. As DNA, the CDR3 is TGTGCCAGCAGCTTGGGCAGGGGATTTCCTGGAAACACCATATATTTT. The full variable domain, with the rest looked up from reference TRBV5-6 and TRBJ1-3, is DAGVTQSPTHLIKTRGQQVTLRCSPKSGHDTVSWYQQALGQGPQFIFQYYEEEERQRGNFPDRFSGHQFPNYSSELNVNALLLGDSALYLCASSLGRGFPGNTIYFGEGSWLTVV.

The V call is TRBV27, the J call TRBJ1-1; D is ambiguous. The V and J ends lost 6 bases and 4 bases respectively, with 18 bases between them. This CDR3 has 15 residues. The germline V gene has CDR1 MNHEY and CDR2 SMNVEV (reference sequence). The CDR3 DNA is TGTGCCAGCAGGACCCGTTGGGAGGCCACCACTGAAGCTTTCTTT. It is translated as CASRTRWEATTEAFF.

The chain recombines TRBV15 with TRBJ2-5; D gene unclear. Trimming stripped 1 base from V and 2 bases from J, with 11 bases between. There are 15 residues in the CDR3. Germline CDR1 LNHNV, CDR2 YYDKDF (reference sequence). CDR3 nucleotides: TGTGCCACCAGCAGAGTTAGGGCCGGACAAGAGACCCAGTACTTC. Its translation: CATSRVRAGQETQYF.

This chain uses TRBV5-1 with TRBJ1-5, with 7 bases that match TRBD1. CDR3 length: 15 amino acids. Trimming removed 3 bases from V and 0 bases from J; junction bases left unmatched: 3. Germline CDR1 is SGHRS and CDR2 is YFSETQ. The CDR3 nucleotides are TGCGCCAGCAGCTGGGGGACAGATAGCAATCAGCCCCAGCATTTT. Translating it yields CASSWGTDSNQPQHF.

This clone was found once. The rearrangement uses TRBV18 and TRBJ2-4; TRBD1 aligns across 8 bases. This CDR3 is 16 amino acids long. V shed 3 bases, J shed 0 bases, and the junction held 4 bases outside the gene matches. The germline CDR1 and CDR2 sequences are KGHSH and LQKENI. CDR3 in amino acids: CASSPPGGLAKNIQYF. CDR3 coding DNA: TGTGCCAGCTCACCGCCAGGGGGCTTAGCCAAAAACATTCAGTACTTC.

The rearrangement uses TRBV28 and TRBJ1-2; 9 positions match TRBD1. Germline loops: CDR1 MDHEN, CDR2 SYDVKM. The CDR3 is 16 amino acids. With 4 bases clipped from V and 6 bases from J, the junction kept 12 bases outside the gene matches. The CDR3 DNA sequence: TGTGCCAGCAGTTCGTCTCTCTCCGGGACAGGGCATGGCTACACCTTC. It translates to CASSSSLSGTGHGYTF.

The V and J genes are TRBV28 and TRBJ2-3, with 12 bases matching TRBD2. V was clipped by 4 bases and J by 5 bases; unmatched bases: 13. The length of the CDR3 is 18 residues. The germline V gene has CDR1 MDHEN and CDR2 SYDVKM. The CDR3 DNA reads TGTGCCAGCAGTTCCTCTACTAGCGGGAGGATTCTAGGAGATACGCAGTATTTT. Protein sequence: CASSSSTSGRILGDTQYF.

The chain recombines TRBV21-1 with TRBJ2-5; TRBD1 is taken as the D call from the table, unchecked against the DNA. TRBV21-1 is reported as a pseudogene. There are 15 residues in the CDR3. CDR3: CASSSMTGGMETQYF. CDR3 in DNA: TGTGCCAGCAGCTCAATGACAGGAGGTATGGAGACCCAGTACTTC.

V and J are TRBV5-1 and TRBJ2-1; 9 positions agree with TRBD2. V lost 3 bases to trimming and J lost 4 bases; unmatched junction nucleotides: 8. This CDR3 comprises 16 residues. The germline V gene encodes CDR1 SGHRS and CDR2 YFSETQ. The CDR3 bases are TGCGCCAGCAGCTGGGGAGCGGGGGGTCCTTACAATGAGCAGTTCTTC. Translation: CASSWGAGGPYNEQFF.

V usage is TRBV5-6 and J usage is TRBJ1-2; D not resolved. The CDR3 covers 12 residues. The V gene lost 4 bases and the J gene lost 2 bases, with 6 bases spanning the gap. Germline V lookup: CDR1 SGHDT, CDR2 YYEEEE. CDR3 nucleotide sequence: TGTGCCAGCAGCCCGGGAAACTATGGCTACACCTTC. Translation: CASSPGNYGYTF.

V usage is TRBV27 and J usage is TRBJ2-6; the D gene is possibly TRBD2 (6 bases). CDR3 length equals 15 residues. Per the germline V gene, CDR1 is MNHEY and CDR2 is SMNVEV (reference sequence). V dropped 4 bases and J dropped 2 bases, with 9 bases sitting between them. The CDR3 DNA sequence: TGTGCCAGCAGTTCCCGGAGGGCTGGGGCCAACGTCCTGACTTTC. Amino acids: CASSSRRAGANVLTF.

As for this clone: Additional DNA sequences in this sample encode the identical CDR3. The chain has TRBV28 and TRBJ1-2; 7 bases align to TRBD1. Losses at the gene ends were 5 bases for V and 4 bases for J; bases not matched to a gene: 10. This CDR3 comprises 15 residues. Germline V gene lookup returns CDR1 MDHEN and CDR2 SYDVKM. Here the CDR3 reads CASSPGQPHLYGYTF. The CDR3, as DNA: TGTGCCAGCAGTCCGGGACAGCCTCACCTCTATGGCTACACCTTC.

This clone is a singleton in its sample. The chain couples TRBV19 to TRBJ2-3; TRBD2 agrees at 7 bases. The CDR3 loop spans 16 amino acids. The germline V gene has CDR1 LNHDA and CDR2 SQIVND (reference sequence). V was pared by 4 bases and J by 0 bases, with 7 bases of the junction left unmatched. Here the CDR3 reads CASSNVGGISTDTQYF. The CDR3 DNA reads as TGTGCCAGTAGTAACGTGGGGGGGATTAGCACAGATACGCAGTATTTT.

The chain couples TRBV28 to TRBJ1-2; 7 bases align to TRBD1. The germline gives CDR1 MDHEN, CDR2 SYDVKM. CDR3 size: 14 residues. Trimming at V came to 4 bases and at J to 4 bases, leaving 6 bases not matched to a gene. The CDR3 is CASSSSGGGYGYTF. The CDR3 DNA sequence: TGTGCCAGCAGTTCTTCAGGGGGAGGCTATGGCTACACCTTC.